This T cell receptor (beta chain) was recovered during a study of T cell changes during pregnancy in multiple sclerosis. Some clones are missing from TCRdb's copy, which holds only in-frame ones; the method was immunoSEQ multiplex PCR. Of 25,000 to 30,000 clones listed, under 90% are singletons. The CDR3 runs 15 residues. Losses at the gene ends were 9 bases for V and 2 bases for J; bases not matched to a gene: 8. CDR1 is SGHRS and CDR2 is YFSETQ in the germline V gene. Specimen: CD4+ T cells from peripheral blood mononuclear cells, collected in the first trimester of pregnancy. The gene calls are TRBV5-1 and TRBJ2-2, with TRBD2 matching over 9 bases. The source is a female donor in good health, enrolled as a control in a pregnancy study. The CDR3 DNA follows: TGCGCCACCACCCCAGCGGGAGGAAACACCGGGGAGCTGTTTTTT. Protein product: CATTPAGGNTGELFF.